Below are 3 T cell receptor beta chains sequenced from a single sample in a study of T cell responses to AZD1222 COVID-19 vaccine. Sequencing used immunoSEQ multiplex PCR; TCRdb keeps in-frame clones, though not all of them. This table has 150,000 to 200,000 clones, 85% to 95% appearing once. Sequences were derived from peripheral blood, sampled on day 0 of AZD1222 vaccination. These receptors all stem from an adult in good health.

A word on this clone: Other DNA sequences from this sample encode an identical CDR3 as well. This chain links TRBV5-1 with TRBJ1-1; no clear D gene. In germline, CDR1 is SGHRS, CDR2 YFSETQ. The CDR3 loop spans 14 amino acids. V was clipped by 0 bases and J by 2 bases, with 8 bases between them. CDR3 residues: CASSLGPGNTEAFF. The CDR3 DNA reads as TGCGCCAGCAGCTTGGGTCCGGGTAACACTGAAGCTTTCTTT.

The chain is built from TRBV25-1 and TRBJ1-1, with no clear D. V shed 4 bases and J shed 4 bases, with 19 bases lying between them. Germline V gene data show CDR1 as MGHDK and CDR2 as SYGVNS. This CDR3 is built from 16 residues. The CDR3 nucleotides read TGTGCCAGCAGTGCATTACCGGGCGCGCGGGGCACTGAAGCTTTCTTT. This codes for CASSALPGARGTEAFF.

The chain is built from TRBV7-9 and TRBJ2-1, with D perhaps TRBD2 (6 bases). With 8 bases removed from V and 4 bases from J, the gap between germline ends came to 15 bases. The CDR3 is made up of 14 amino acids. CDR1 and CDR2 from the germline V gene are SEHNR and FQNEAQ (reference sequence). CDR3 sequence: CASLRTRDYNEQFF. CDR3 nucleotide sequence: TGTGCCAGCCTCCGTACGCGGGATTACAATGAGCAGTTCTTC.